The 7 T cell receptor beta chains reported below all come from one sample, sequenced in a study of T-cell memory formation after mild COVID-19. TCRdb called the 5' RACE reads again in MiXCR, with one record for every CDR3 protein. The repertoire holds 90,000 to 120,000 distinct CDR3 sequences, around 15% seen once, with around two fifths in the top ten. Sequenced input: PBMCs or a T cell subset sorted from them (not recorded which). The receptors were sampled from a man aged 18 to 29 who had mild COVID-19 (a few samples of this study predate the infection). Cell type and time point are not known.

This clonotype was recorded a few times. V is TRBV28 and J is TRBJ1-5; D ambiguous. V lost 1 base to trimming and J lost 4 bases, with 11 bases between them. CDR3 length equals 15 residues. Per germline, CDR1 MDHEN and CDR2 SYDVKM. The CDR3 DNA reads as TGTGCCAGCAGTTTATTGGAGCAACCGAATCAGCCCCAGCATTTT. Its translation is CASSLLEQPNQPQHF.

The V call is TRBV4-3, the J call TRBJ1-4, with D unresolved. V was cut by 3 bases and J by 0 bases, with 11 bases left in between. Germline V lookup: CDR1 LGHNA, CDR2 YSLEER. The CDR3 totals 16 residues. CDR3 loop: CASSQGARTTNEKLFF. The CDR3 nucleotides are TGCGCCAGCAGCCAGGGAGCCCGGACAACTAATGAAAAACTGTTTTTT.

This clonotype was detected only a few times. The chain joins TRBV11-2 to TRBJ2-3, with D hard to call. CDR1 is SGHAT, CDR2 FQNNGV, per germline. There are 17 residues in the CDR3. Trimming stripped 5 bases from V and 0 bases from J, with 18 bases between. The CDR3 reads CASSLELGYPSTDTQYF. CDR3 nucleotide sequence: TGTGCCAGCAGCCTTGAACTGGGCTATCCTAGCACAGATACGCAGTATTTT. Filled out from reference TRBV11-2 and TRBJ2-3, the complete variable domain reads EAGVAQSPRYKIIEKRQSVAFWCNPISGHATLYWYQQILGQGPKLLIQFQNNGVVDDSQLPKDRFSAERLKGVDSTLKIQPAKLEDSAVYLCASSLELGYPSTDTQYFGPGTRLTVL.

CDR3 nucleotides: TGTGCCAGCAGCTTGGGACAGGGGGTAGTTGAAAAACTGTTTTTT. Protein: CASSLGQGVVEKLFF. The gene calls are TRBV7-8 and TRBJ1-4, with 11 bases lining up with TRBD1. Germline lookup yields CDR1 SGHVS and CDR2 FQNEAQ. The V and J ends lost 3 bases and 7 bases, in that order; junction bases with no gene match: 4. The CDR3 contains 15 residues. The full variable domain, with the rest looked up from reference TRBV7-8 and TRBJ1-4, is GAGVSQSPRYKVAKRGQDVALRCDPISGHVSLFWYQQALGQGPEFLTYFQNEAQLDKSGLPSDRFFAERPEGSVSTLKIQRTQQEDSAVYLCASSLGQGVVEKLFFGSGTQLSVL.

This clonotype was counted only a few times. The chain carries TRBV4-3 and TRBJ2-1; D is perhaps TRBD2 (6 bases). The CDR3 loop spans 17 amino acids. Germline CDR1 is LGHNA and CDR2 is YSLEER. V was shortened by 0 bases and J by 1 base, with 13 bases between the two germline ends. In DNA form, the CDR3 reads TGCGCCAGCAGCCAAGATACCGGGAGTGTGTCCTACAATGAGCAGTTCTTC. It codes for CASSQDTGSVSYNEQFF.

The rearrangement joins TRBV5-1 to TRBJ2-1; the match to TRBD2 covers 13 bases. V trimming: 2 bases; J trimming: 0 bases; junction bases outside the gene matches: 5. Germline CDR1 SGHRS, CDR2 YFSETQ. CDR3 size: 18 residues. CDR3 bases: TGCGCCAGCAGCTTATTACTAGCGGGGGGGAGCTCCTACAATGAGCAGTTCTTC. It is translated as CASSLLLAGGSSYNEQFF.

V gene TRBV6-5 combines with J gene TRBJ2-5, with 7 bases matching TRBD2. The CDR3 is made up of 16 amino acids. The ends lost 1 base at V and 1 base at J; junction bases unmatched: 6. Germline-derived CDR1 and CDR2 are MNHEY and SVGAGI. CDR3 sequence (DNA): TGTGCCAGCAGTTACTTCGCGGGGGAACTCCAAGAGACCCAGTACTTC. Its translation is CASSYFAGELQETQYF.